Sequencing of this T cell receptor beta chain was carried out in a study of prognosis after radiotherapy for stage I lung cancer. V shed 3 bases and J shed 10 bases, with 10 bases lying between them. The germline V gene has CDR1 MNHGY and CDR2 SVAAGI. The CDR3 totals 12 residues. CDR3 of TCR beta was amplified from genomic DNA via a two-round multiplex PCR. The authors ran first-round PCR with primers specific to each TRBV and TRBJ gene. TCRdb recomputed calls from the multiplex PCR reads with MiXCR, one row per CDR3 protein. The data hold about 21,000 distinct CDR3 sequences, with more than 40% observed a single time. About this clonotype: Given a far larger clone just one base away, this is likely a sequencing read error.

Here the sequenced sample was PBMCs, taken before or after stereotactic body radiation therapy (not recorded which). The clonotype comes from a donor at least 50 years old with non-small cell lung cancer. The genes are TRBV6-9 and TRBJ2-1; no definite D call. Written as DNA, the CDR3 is TGTGCCAGCAGTTACGCGTTTACAGAGCAGTTCTTC. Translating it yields CASSYAFTEQFF.